Listed below are T cell receptor beta chains from one sample, sequenced in a study of blood T cell repertoires in COVID-19. This table comes from immunoSEQ multiplex PCR, and its TCRdb copy is limited to in-frame clones, with some not included. The sample includes about 98,000 clones, about 84% seen only once; the top ten take about 11%. Sequencing was carried out using peripheral blood. These receptor sequences come from a woman at least 80 years old with acute or convalescent COVID-19. Each CDR3 is given with its conserved first and last residue. Each record gives: J gene, D gene, clone size, V gene, CDR3 DNA, CDR3 protein. The D gene is left open where the match is weak. Part of the rows lack a size; the others show once, few, many or a class for expanded clones.

>TRBJ1-1|TRBD1|once|TRBV19
TGTGCCAGTATCAACGACAGGGGGGGCACTGAAGCTTTCTTT
CASINDRGGTEAFF
>TRBJ2-5|TRBD2|.|TRBV11-2
TGTGCCAGCAGCTTATACCCAGCGGGATCCCAAGAGACCCAGTACTTC
CASSLYPAGSQETQYF
>TRBJ1-3|TRBD1|.|TRBV10-3
TGTGCCATCAAAGGGACAGGGGGCTCTGGAAACACCATATATTTT
CAIKGTGGSGNTIYF
>TRBJ1-2|.|few|TRBV11-2
TGTGCCAGCAGTTCCAACGGGGGAAACTATGGCTACACCTTC
CASSSNGGNYGYTF
>TRBJ2-5|.|.|TRBV6-2/TRBV6-3
TGTGCCAGCAGTCCCTTAGAGGCAGGGTGGGAGACCCAGTACTTC
CASSPLEAGWETQYF
>TRBJ1-1|.|.|TRBV28
TGTGCCAGCAGAGCTGATGAGGTCTATACTGAAGCTTTCTTT
CASRADEVYTEAFF
>TRBJ1-2|.|.|TRBV20-1
TGCAGTGCTGACAAGAACTATGGCTACACCTTC
CSADKNYGYTF
>TRBJ1-4|.|.|TRBV5-1
TGCGCCAGCAGCTTGGTCGGGGATCCGAGGGAAAAACTGTTTTTT
CASSLVGDPREKLFF
>TRBJ1-4|.|.|TRBV9
TGTGCCAGCAGCGTATTGTCAGGGATAAATGAAAAACTGTTTTTT
CASSVLSGINEKLFF
>TRBJ1-6|.|few|TRBV18
TGTGCCAGCTCACCTGAACGCAAACAGGGCAATTCACCCCTCCACTTT
CASSPERKQGNSPLHF
>TRBJ1-6|TRBD1|.|TRBV7-8
TGTGCCAGCAGCCCTGAGGACAGGGGGAGATCACCCCTCCACTTT
CASSPEDRGRSPLHF
>TRBJ2-2|TRBD2|.|TRBV29-1
TGCAGCGTTCTTTCCCGGACTAGCGGGGGGGCATACACCGGGGAGCTGTTTTTT
CSVLSRTSGGAYTGELFF